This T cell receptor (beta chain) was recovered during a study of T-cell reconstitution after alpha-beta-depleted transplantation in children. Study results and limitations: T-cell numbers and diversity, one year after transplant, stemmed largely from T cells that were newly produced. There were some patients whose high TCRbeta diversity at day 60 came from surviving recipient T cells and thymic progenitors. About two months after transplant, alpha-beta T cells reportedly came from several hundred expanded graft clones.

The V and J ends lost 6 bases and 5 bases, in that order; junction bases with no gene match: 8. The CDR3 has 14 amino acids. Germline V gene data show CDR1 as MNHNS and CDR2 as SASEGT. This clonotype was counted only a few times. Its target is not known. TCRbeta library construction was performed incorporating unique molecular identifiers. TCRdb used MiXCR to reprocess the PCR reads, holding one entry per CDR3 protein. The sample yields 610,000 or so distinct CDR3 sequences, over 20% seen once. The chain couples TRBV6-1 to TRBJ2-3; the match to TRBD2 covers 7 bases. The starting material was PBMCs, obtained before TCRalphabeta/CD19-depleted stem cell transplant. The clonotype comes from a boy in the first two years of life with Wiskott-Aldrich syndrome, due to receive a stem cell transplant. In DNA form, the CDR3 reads TGTGCCAGCAGCCTACTAGCGCAGAGAGATACGCAGTATTTT. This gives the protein CASSLLAQRDTQYF.